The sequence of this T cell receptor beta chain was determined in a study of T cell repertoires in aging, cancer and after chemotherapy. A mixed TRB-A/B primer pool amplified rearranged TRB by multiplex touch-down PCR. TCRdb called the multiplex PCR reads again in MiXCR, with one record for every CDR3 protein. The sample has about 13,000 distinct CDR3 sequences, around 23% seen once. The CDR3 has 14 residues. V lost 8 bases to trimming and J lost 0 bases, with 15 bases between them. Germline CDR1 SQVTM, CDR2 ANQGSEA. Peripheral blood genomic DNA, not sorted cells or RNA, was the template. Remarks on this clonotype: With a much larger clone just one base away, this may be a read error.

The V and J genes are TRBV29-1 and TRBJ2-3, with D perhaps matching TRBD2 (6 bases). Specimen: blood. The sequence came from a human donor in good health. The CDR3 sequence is CSHRGTTSTDTQYF. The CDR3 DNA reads TGCAGCCACCGCGGGACCACTAGCACAGATACGCAGTATTTT.